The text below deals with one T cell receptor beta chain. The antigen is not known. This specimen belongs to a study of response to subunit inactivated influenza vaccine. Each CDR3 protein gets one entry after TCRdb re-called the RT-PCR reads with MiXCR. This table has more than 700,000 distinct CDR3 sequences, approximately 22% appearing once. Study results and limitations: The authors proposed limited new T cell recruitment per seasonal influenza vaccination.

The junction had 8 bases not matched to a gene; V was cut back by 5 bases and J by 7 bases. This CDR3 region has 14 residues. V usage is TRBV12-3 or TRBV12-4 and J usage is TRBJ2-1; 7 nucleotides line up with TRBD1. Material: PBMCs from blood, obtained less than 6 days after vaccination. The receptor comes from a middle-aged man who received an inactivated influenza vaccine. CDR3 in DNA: TGTGCCAGCAGTACCGGGACAGCCATAAATGAGCAGTTCTTC. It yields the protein CASSTGTAINEQFF.